This TCR beta chain was identified during a study of PD-1 blockade in mismatch repair-deficient tumors. This clone was picked up a small number of times. Germline V gene lookup returns CDR1 LNHDA and CDR2 SQIVND (reference sequence). The CDR3 spans 14 residues. Germline trimming cut 7 bases from V and 5 bases from J; bases unmatched to any gene: 8. Generated by immunoSEQ multiplex PCR, the TCRdb table keeps only in-frame clones and is missing some. The sample yields 45,000 to 55,000 clones, roughly 80% seen once. The sample in question was peripheral blood, obtained 20 weeks after starting pembrolizumab. This receptor was obtained from an adult with mismatch repair-deficient cancer. The V and J genes are TRBV19 and TRBJ2-1; TRBD2 agrees at 7 bases. This CDR3 reads CASKGGSRDNEQFF. The CDR3 DNA is TGTGCCAGTAAAGGCGGGAGTCGGGACAATGAGCAGTTCTTC.